The clone carrying this TCR beta chain has just one count. Its antigen is currently unknown. This specimen comes from a study of identifying expanded T cells in peripheral blood. General study points: Approximately two-week clone count variance significantly increased as total template count grew.

In germline, CDR1 is MNHNS, CDR2 SASEGT. CDR3 size: 16 residues. V was clipped by 3 bases and J by 16 bases; unmatched bases: 18. Only in-frame clones appear in the TCRdb table, and some are missing; sequencing was by immunoSEQ multiplex PCR. The sample includes under 95,000 clones, 70% to 90% of them seen just once. This rearrangement joins TRBV6-1 to TRBJ1-3; 10 nucleotides align to TRBD1. The sample comprised blood. This TCR was recovered from a person between 18 and 75 years old in good health. CDR3 sequence: CASSDPRKGQGESGYF. DNA for the CDR3: TGTGCCAGCAGTGACCCTCGCAAAGGACAGGGGGAATCTGGGTATTTT.